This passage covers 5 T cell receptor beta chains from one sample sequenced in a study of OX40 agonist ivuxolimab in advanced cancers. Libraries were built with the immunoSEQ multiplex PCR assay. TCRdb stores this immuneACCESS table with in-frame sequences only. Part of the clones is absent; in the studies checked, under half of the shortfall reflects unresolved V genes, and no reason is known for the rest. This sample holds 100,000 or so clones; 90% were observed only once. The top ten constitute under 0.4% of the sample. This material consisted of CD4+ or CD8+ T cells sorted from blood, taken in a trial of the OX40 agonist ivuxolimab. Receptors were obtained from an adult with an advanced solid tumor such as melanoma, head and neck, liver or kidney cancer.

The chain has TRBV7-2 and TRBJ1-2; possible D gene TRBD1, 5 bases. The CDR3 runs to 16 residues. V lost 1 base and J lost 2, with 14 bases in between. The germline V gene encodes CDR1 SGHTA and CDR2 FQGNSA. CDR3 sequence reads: CASSLVSQGANYGYTF. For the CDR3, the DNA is TGTGCCAGCAGCTTAGTTTCGCAGGGCGCCAACTATGGCTACACCTTC.

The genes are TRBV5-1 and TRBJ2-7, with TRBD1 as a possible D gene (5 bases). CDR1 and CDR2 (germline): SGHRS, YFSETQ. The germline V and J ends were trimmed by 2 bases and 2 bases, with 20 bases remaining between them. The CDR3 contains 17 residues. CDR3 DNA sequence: TGCGCCAGCAGCTTCGGACACTATCGTCCTAACGCCTACGAGCAGTACTTC. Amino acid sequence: CASSFGHYRPNAYEQYF.

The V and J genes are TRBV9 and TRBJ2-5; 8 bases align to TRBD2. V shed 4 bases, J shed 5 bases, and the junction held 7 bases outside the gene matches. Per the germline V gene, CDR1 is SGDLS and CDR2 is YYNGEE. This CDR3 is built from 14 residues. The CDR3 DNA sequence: TGTGCCAGCAGCTCCCTTTCGGGAGGGGAGACCCAGTACTTC. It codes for CASSSLSGGETQYF.

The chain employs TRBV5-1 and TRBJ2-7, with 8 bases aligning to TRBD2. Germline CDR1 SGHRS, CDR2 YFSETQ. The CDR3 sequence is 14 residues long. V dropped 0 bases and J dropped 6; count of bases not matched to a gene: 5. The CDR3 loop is CASSLAGGPFEQYF. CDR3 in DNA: TGCGCCAGCAGCTTGGCGGGAGGGCCATTCGAGCAGTACTTC.

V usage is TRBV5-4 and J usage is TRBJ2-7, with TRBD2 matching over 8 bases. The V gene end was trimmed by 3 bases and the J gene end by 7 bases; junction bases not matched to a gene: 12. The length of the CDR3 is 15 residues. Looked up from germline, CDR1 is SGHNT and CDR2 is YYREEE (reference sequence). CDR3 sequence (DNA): TGTGCCAGCAGCTGGGGTGGGAGTAGCGGGATTGAGCAGTACTTC. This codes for CASSWGGSSGIEQYF. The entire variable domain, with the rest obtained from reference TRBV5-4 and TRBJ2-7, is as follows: ETGVTQSPTHLIKTRGQQVTLRCSSQSGHNTVSWYQQALGQGPQFIFQYYREEENGRGNFPPRFSGLQFPNYSSELNVNALELDDSALYLCASSWGGSSGIEQYFGPGTRLTVT.